This is a list of T cell receptor beta chains from one sample in a study of blood T cell repertoires in COVID-19. TCRdb keeps only in-frame clones here, not all; method: immunoSEQ multiplex PCR. The sample consists of about 200,000 clones, roughly 82% of them appearing once. Sequencing input: PBMCs or T cells enriched from blood (not recorded which). These receptors originate from a man between 40 and 49 years old who had recovered from COVID-19. Each CDR3 is given with its conserved first and last residue. The D gene is left open where the match is weak. Clone size is stated in some rows and not others, as once, few, many or a class when expanded.

TRBJ2-2	TRBV5-1	TRBD2	.	TGCGCCAGCAGCTTTACCCCTACTAGCGGGAGAAAAGGGGAGCTGTTTTTT	CASSFTPTSGRKGELFF
TRBJ1-4	TRBV7-9	.	.	TGTGCCACCGACCCAGGGAATGAAAAACTGTTTTTT	CATDPGNEKLFF
TRBJ2-5	TRBV7-9	TRBD2	.	TGTGCCAGCAGCTTAGCGGGAGGGGAGACCCAGTACTTC	CASSLAGGETQYF
TRBJ1-6	TRBV28	.	.	TGTGCCAGCAGTTTAAAGAGTTCACCCCTCCACTTT	CASSLKSSPLHF
TRBJ1-5	TRBV19	TRBD1	.	TGTGCCAGTAGCTCTGGACAGGGCCGAGATCAGCCCCAGCATTTT	CASSSGQGRDQPQHF
TRBJ2-3	TRBV10-2	TRBD2	.	TGCGCCAGCAGGTTTCTAGCGGGAACAGATACGCAGTATTTT	CASRFLAGTDTQYF
TRBJ1-2	TRBV5-6	TRBD1	.	TGTGCCAGCAGCCTCGGACAGGGGGCATATGGCTACACCTTC	CASSLGQGAYGYTF
TRBJ1-2	TRBV7-8	TRBD1	.	TGTGCCAGCAGCTTAAGGGGGCTCGGTCGGTATGGCTACACCTTC	CASSLRGLGRYGYTF
TRBJ2-7	TRBV11-2	TRBD2	.	TGTGCCAGCAGCCCCGGACTAGCGGAAGCCTACGAGCAGTACTTC	CASSPGLAEAYEQYF
TRBJ1-3	TRBV28	.	.	TGTGCCAGCAGTCTACCCTTGAACTCTGGAAACACCATATATTTT	CASSLPLNSGNTIYF
TRBJ1-3	TRBV6-5	.	.	TGTGCCAGCAGAAGCGGGGACAAGCCCACCATATATTTT	CASRSGDKPTIYF
TRBJ2-2	TRBV11-2	TRBD1	.	TGTGCCAGCAGCTCTCTTCCCGGGACAGGGGGTTCTAGGACCGGGGAGCTGTTTTTT	CASSSLPGTGGSRTGELFF
TRBJ1-4	TRBV9	.	few	TGTGCCAGCAGCGTAGGGACAGATGAAAAACTGTTTTTT	CASSVGTDEKLFF
TRBJ1-3	TRBV9	.	few	TGTGCCAGCAGCGTGTCGCGGGGATCTGGAAACACCATATATTTT	CASSVSRGSGNTIYF
TRBJ2-7	TRBV28	TRBD1	.	TGTGCCAGCAGTCCGACAGGGGGCGCCTCCTACGAGCAGTACTTC	CASSPTGGASYEQYF
TRBJ2-3	TRBV10-3	TRBD2	.	TGTGCCATCGCCGCCAACGGCGGGAGGGGGCCAGATACGCAGTATTTT	CAIAANGGRGPDTQYF
TRBJ1-5	TRBV27	.	once	TGTGCCAGCAGTCTCCGGGACAACAATCAGCCCCAGCATTTT	CASSLRDNNQPQHF
TRBJ2-2	TRBV9	.	.	TGTGCCAGCAGCTCTTCGACTAGGAGGGAGCTGTTTTTT	CASSSSTRRELFF
TRBJ2-7	TRBV5-4	TRBD1	.	TGTGCCAGCAGTCCTCGACAGGGCTACGAGCAGTACTTC	CASSPRQGYEQYF
TRBJ1-1	TRBV11-2	.	few	TGTGCCAGCAGCTGGAAGATCAGGCTTGAAGCTTTCTTT	CASSWKIRLEAFF
TRBJ1-2	TRBV28	.	.	TGTGCCAGCAGTTCGCCCTCGGCGGGGCTCCTTAACTATGGCTACACCTTC	CASSSPSAGLLNYGYTF
TRBJ1-6	TRBV7-9	.	.	TGTGCCAGCAGCCCCGACGGGGGTCATTCACCCCTCCACTTT	CASSPDGGHSPLHF
TRBJ1-2	TRBV7-6	.	.	TGTGCCAGCAGCTTAGGGCAGGGTTATGGCTACACCTTC	CASSLGQGYGYTF
TRBJ1-4	TRBV5-6	.	.	TGTGCCAGCAGCTTGGATGGGGGCAGGGCTAATGAAAAACTGTTTTTT	CASSLDGGRANEKLFF
TRBJ2-6	TRBV5-4	.	once	TGTGCCAGCAGCTTGCCCCTCTCTGGGGCCAACGTCCTGACTTTC	CASSLPLSGANVLTF